This TCR beta chain originates from a study of shared clonotypes between healthy human individuals. Study results and caveats: Memory subsets generally showed smaller estimated richness than naive subsets did.

The CDR3 is 14 amino acids. V lost 4 bases and J 3 bases, leaving 13 bases between the germline ends. Germline-derived CDR1 and CDR2 are SGHRS and YFSETQ. Only in-frame clones appear in the TCRdb table, and some are missing; sequencing was by immunoSEQ multiplex PCR. The table records some 1.4 million clones, roughly 96% of them present only once. Notes on this clone: Its antigen is undetermined. Other DNA variants within this sample encode the same CDR3.

This receptor was identified in a young man in good health. The sequenced material came from naive CD4+ T cells sorted from blood. As to subset: CD45RA+ positively selected. The chain links TRBV5-1 to TRBJ1-1, with TRBD1 as a possible D gene (6 bases). CDR3 in amino acids: CASSKGQGDTEAFF. For the CDR3, the DNA is TGCGCCAGCAGCAAGGGACAAGGGGACACTGAAGCTTTCTTT.